Following are 3 T cell receptor beta chains from one sample sequenced in a study of blood T cells in healthy people across ages. Then a second PCR, running roughly 7 to 11 cycles, was carried out with a sample-barcoded 5' primer and a J-beta primer mix. MiXCR, applied by TCRdb to the 5' RACE reads, yields one record per CDR3 protein. The table includes approximately 850,000 distinct CDR3 sequences, 58% detected once. The specimen sequenced was blood. The receptors come from a man aged 25 to 45 in good health.

This chain connects TRBV7-2 to TRBJ2-1, with 7 bases matching TRBD2. Germline CDR1 and CDR2: SGHTA and FQGNSA. The J segment lost 13 bases and the V segment lost 5 bases, leaving 14 bases of the junction unmatched. The CDR3 runs 14 residues. In DNA, the CDR3 is TGTGCCAGCAGCACCCGACTAGCCCCCCACAAACAGTTCTTC. Translated, it gives CASSTRLAPHKQFF.

This clonotype was recorded many times. The chain uses TRBV7-2 and TRBJ2-7; D remains ambiguous. Germline CDR1 reads SGHTA; CDR2 reads FQGNSA. This CDR3 contains 11 residues. V lost 5 bases and J 6 bases, leaving 8 bases between the germline ends. CDR3 protein: CASSKWSEQYF. DNA for the CDR3: TGTGCCAGCAGCAAATGGTCCGAGCAGTACTTC.

This clonotype showed up just a few times. The chain combines TRBV20-1 with TRBJ2-5; D is possibly TRBD1 (5 bases). V gave up 2 bases and J gave up 4 bases, with 11 bases separating them. CDR3 length: 13 residues. The germline V gene encodes CDR1 DFQATT and CDR2 SNEGSKA (reference sequence). The CDR3: CSARQGSGETQYF. CDR3 coding DNA: TGCAGTGCTAGACAGGGCAGTGGAGAGACCCAGTACTTC.